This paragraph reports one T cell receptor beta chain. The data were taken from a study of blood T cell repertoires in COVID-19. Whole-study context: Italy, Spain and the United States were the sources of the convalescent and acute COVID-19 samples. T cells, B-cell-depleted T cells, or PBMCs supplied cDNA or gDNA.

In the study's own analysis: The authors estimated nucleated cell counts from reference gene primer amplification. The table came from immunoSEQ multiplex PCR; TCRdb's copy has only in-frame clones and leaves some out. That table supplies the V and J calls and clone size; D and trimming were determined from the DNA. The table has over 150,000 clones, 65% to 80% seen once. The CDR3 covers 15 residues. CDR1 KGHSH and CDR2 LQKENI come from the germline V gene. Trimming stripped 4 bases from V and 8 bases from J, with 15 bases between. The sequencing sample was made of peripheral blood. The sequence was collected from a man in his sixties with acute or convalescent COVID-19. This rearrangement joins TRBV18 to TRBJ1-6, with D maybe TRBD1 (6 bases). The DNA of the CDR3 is TGTGCCAGCTCACTCAACAGGGCATCGGATTCACCCCTCCACTTT. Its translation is CASSLNRASDSPLHF.